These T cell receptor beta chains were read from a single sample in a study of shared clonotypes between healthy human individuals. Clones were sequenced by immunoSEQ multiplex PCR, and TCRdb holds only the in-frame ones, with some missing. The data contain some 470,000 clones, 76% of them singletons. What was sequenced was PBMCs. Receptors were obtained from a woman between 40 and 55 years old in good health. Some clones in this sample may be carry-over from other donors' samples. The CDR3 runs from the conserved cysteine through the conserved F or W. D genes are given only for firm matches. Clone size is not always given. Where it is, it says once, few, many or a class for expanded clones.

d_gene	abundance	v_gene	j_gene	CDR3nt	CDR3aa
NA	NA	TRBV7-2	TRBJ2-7	TGTGCCAGCAGCTTCTGGCAGCACTACGAGCAGTACTTC	CASSFWQHYEQYF
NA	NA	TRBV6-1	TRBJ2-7	TGTGCCAGCAGTTACCGATACGAGCAGTACTTC	CASSYRYEQYF
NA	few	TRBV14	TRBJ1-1	TGTGCCAGCAGCCAGCGGGCCTCGGCCCGTGAAGCTTTCTTT	CASSQRASAREAFF
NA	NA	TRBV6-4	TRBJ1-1	TGTGCCAGCAGTGACGACCGGGTTAGAGCTTTCTTT	CASSDDRVRAFF
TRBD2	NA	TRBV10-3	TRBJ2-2	TGTGCCATCAGCCGAGGACTAGCGGGAGAAGGCGGGGAGCTGTTTTTT	CAISRGLAGEGGELFF
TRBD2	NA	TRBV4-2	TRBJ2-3	TGTGCCAGCAGCCAAGCCCTAGCGGTCACAGATACGCAGTATTTT	CASSQALAVTDTQYF
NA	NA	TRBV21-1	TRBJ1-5	TGTGCCAGCAGCAAAGATGCGACAGGTCATAGCAATCAGCCCCAGCATTTT	CASSKDATGHSNQPQHF
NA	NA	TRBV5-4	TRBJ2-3	TGTGCCAGCAGTACAGGGGACTACACAACAGATACGCAGTATTTT	CASSTGDYTTDTQYF
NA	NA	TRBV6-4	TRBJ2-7	TGTGCCAGCAGTGACTCGTTCGGCTACGAGCAGTACTTC	CASSDSFGYEQYF
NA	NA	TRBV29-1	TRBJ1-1	TGCAGCGTTGAAACGTCCAGGGGTGGGACTGAAGCTTTCTTT	CSVETSRGGTEAFF
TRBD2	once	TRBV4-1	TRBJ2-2	TGCGCCACTTCACCCAATAGCGGGAGGGCCGCCACCGGGGAGCTGTTTTTT	CATSPNSGRAATGELFF
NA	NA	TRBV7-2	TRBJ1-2	TGTGCCAGCAGCATGGACAGTAACTATGGCTACACCTTC	CASSMDSNYGYTF
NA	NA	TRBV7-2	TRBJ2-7	TGTGCCAGCAGCTTACCCGGCTACGAGCAGTACTTC	CASSLPGYEQYF
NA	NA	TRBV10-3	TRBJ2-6	TGTGCCATAGGACGATCTGGGGCCAACGTCCTGACTTTC	CAIGRSGANVLTF
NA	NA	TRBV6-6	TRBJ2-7	TGTGCCAGCAGTTACTCACAGGGTAACGAGCAGTACTTC	CASSYSQGNEQYF
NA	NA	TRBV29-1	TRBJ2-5	TGCAGCGTTGATGACAATCTCCAAGAGACCCAGTACTTC	CSVDDNLQETQYF
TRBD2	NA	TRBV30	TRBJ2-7	TGTGCCTGGAGTGCCGCGGGGGGTCCCCACGAGCAGTACTTC	CAWSAAGGPHEQYF
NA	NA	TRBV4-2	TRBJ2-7	TGTGCCAGCAGCCAAGATCTAGCGACCTACGAGCAGTACTTC	CASSQDLATYEQYF
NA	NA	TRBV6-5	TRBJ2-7	TGTGCCAGCAGTTACTCGGGGGGATCCAACGAGCAGTACTTC	CASSYSGGSNEQYF
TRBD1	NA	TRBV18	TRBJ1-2	TGTGCCAGCTCACCTGGGACAGGGCACTATGGCTACACCTTC	CASSPGTGHYGYTF
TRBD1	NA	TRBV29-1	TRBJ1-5	TGCAGCGTTTCCGGGACAGGGGGCAATCAGCCCCAGCATTTT	CSVSGTGGNQPQHF
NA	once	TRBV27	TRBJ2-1	TGTGCCAGCCGACCCGGGGTTAATAGCGGCTCCTACAATGAGCAGTTCTTC	CASRPGVNSGSYNEQFF
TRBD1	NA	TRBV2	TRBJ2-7	TGTGCCAGCAGCACACAGGGGGTACCCTACGAGCAGTACTTC	CASSTQGVPYEQYF